Each of the 31 T cell receptor beta chains below was sequenced from the same sample in a study of regulatory T cells in long-lasting Graves disease. iRepertoire HTBI primers and Arm-PCR of CDR3 regions built TCR beta libraries. One entry per CDR3 protein results from TCRdb running MiXCR on the multiplex PCR reads. The sample contains about 620,000 distinct CDR3 sequences, 16% of which appear only once. As to time point: newly diagnosed GD, antithyroid drugs for less than 3 months. There was RNA extracted from PBMCs, and the TCR library was made from it. These data were likewise used in another study, on T cells in Graves' hyperthyroidism and ophthalmopathy.

Sample: peripheral blood mononuclear cells (PBMCs), taken at new diagnosis, from a patient treated with antithyroid drugs. These receptor sequences come from a young woman with Graves disease.

As regards this clonotype: With a much larger clone just one base away, this may be a read error. The rearrangement links TRBV27 to TRBJ2-3; D gene ambiguous. Germline assignment: CDR1 MNHEY and CDR2 SMNVEV (reference sequence). V lost 4 bases and J lost 3, with 17 bases in between. The length of the CDR3 is 16 residues. The CDR3 region is CASSSAVTISTDTQYF. CDR3 nucleotide sequence: TGTGCCAGCAGTTCAGCAGTAACAATAAGTACAGATACGCAGTATTTT.

This sequence joins TRBV30 and TRBJ2-5; the D gene is possibly TRBD1 (6 bases). Germline-derived CDR1 and CDR2 are GTSNPN and SVGIG (reference sequence). Trimming stripped 4 bases from V and 7 bases from J, with 19 bases between. The CDR3 is made up of 14 amino acids. Here the CDR3 DNA reads TGTGCCTGGATAAAAGGAGGTGTCAGGGGGACCCAGTACTTC. Protein: CAWIKGGVRGTQYF. The variable domain in full, completed from reference TRBV30 and TRBJ2-5, reads SQTIHQWPATLVQPVGSPLSLECTVEGTSNPNLYWYRQAAGRGLQLLFYSVGIGQISSEVPQNLSASRPQDRQFILSSKKLLLSDSGFYLCAWIKGGVRGTQYFGPGTRLLVL.

This clonotype was found many times. The chain is built from TRBV11-2 and TRBJ2-7; D is perhaps TRBD1 (5 bases). This CDR3 has 14 amino acids. Per the germline V gene, CDR1 is SGHAT and CDR2 is FQNNGV. The V and J ends lost 5 bases and 2 bases respectively, with 13 bases between them. The CDR3 region is CASSPQGLAYEQYF. The CDR3 coding sequence is TGTGCCAGCAGCCCCCAGGGTCTCGCCTACGAGCAGTACTTC.

This clonotype was observed once. It may be a read error: a sequence one base away is much more abundant. The rearrangement uses TRBV20-1 and TRBJ2-5; 10 bases are shared with TRBD2. The trim removed 6 bases at V and 5 bases at J, leaving 12 bases unmatched. The CDR3 has 15 residues. CDR1 and CDR2 (germline): DFQATT, SNEGSKA (reference sequence). CDR3 protein: CSAFGGTSAGETQYF. The DNA of the CDR3 is TGCAGTGCCTTCGGCGGGACTAGCGCGGGCGAGACCCAGTACTTC.

The chain recombines TRBV19 with TRBJ1-5; D not resolved. Germline CDR1 LNHDA, CDR2 SQIVND (reference sequence). CDR3 length equals 18 residues. V lost 7 bases, J lost 0 bases, and 22 bases lay in between. Written as DNA, the CDR3 is TGTGCCAGTACCCGTATTGGGTTCCTGGAGGATAGCAATCAGCCCCAGCATTTT. It specifies CASTRIGFLEDSNQPQHF.

Only a few counts were recorded for this clonotype. V usage is TRBV5-1 and J usage is TRBJ2-7; a weak D match, TRBD1 (5 bases). From germline, CDR1 is SGHRS and CDR2 YFSETQ. The CDR3 contains 15 residues. Trimming stripped 4 bases from V and 3 bases from J, with 17 bases between. The CDR3 region has the DNA TGCGCCAGCAGCCACCCCGCCAGGGCCAACTACGAGCAGTACTTC. It yields the protein CASSHPARANYEQYF.

In its sample, this clonotype was seen many times. The J gene is TRBJ1-2, the V gene TRBV20-1; a weak D match, TRBD1 (5 bases). The CDR3 is made up of 11 amino acids. V lost 5 bases and J lost 6, with 10 bases in between. Germline V gives CDR1 DFQATT, CDR2 SNEGSKA (reference sequence). The CDR3 nucleotides read TGCAGTGCTTCCGGGGGACATGGCTACACCTTC. This sequence encodes CSASGGHGYTF.

The chain combines TRBV5-1 with TRBJ1-4; tentatively, D is TRBD1 (6 bases). Between the trimmed V and J ends, which lost 4 bases and 10 bases, there was a span of 20 bases. The CDR3 runs to 15 residues. Germline V gives CDR1 SGHRS, CDR2 YFSETQ. This chain's CDR3 is CASSLGTTAGRKLFF. DNA for the CDR3: TGCGCCAGCAGCCTCGGGACAACTGCTGGGAGAAAACTGTTTTTT.

This clonotype has a handful of counts. CDR3 coding DNA: TGTGCCAGCAGTTCTAGGACCCCGGGGGCTTTCTTT. As protein: CASSSRTPGAFF. The V gene is TRBV28, the J gene TRBJ1-1; D remains ambiguous. Germline assignment: CDR1 MDHEN and CDR2 SYDVKM. The CDR3 contains 12 residues. Trimming took 4 bases from V and 11 from J, leaving 14 bases between them.

On this clonotype: This may stem from a read error, because a much larger clone lies one nucleotide away. The rearrangement joins TRBV6-1 to TRBJ1-1; no clear D. The germline V gene has CDR1 MNHNS and CDR2 SASEGT. The CDR3 loop spans 16 amino acids. With 6 bases removed from V and 1 base from J, the gap between germline ends came to 18 bases. CDR3 sequence: CASRRLRQQTNTEAFF. DNA of the CDR3: TGTGCCAGCAGGCGCCTTAGGCAGCAAACGAACACTGAAGCTTTCTTT.

This clonotype came up many times. V gene TRBV5-1 combines with J gene TRBJ1-4; no clear D gene. The CDR3 is 14 residues long. Germline V CDR1 and CDR2: SGHRS, YFSETQ. V gave up 4 bases and J gave up 2 bases, with 9 bases separating them. The CDR3 nucleotides read TGCGCCAGCAGCCCGACGGTGACTAATGAAAAACTGTTTTTT. It is translated as CASSPTVTNEKLFF.

CDR3 bases: TGTGCCAGCAGCCAAGGGGGTCTGGCTGGGGCCAACGTCCTGACTTTC. Translated: CASSQGGLAGANVLTF. V gene TRBV7-3 combines with J gene TRBJ2-6; TRBD1 might be the D (6 bases). In germline, CDR1 is SGHTA, CDR2 FQGTGA. The CDR3 consists of 16 residues. V was shortened by 5 bases and J by 2 bases, with 13 bases between the two germline ends.

This clonotype occurred many times. J is TRBJ2-7 and V is TRBV27; 8 nucleotides match TRBD1. The CDR3 has 14 residues. The junction had 6 bases not matched to a gene; V was cut back by 5 bases and J by 3 bases. Germline V gene sequence: CDR1 MNHEY, CDR2 SMNVEV (reference sequence). CDR3 loop: CASSPLGQGYEQYF. In DNA form, the CDR3 reads TGTGCCAGCAGTCCCCTCGGACAGGGCTACGAGCAGTACTTC.

The chain combines TRBV6-1 with TRBJ2-3; 7 nucleotides line up with TRBD1. The junction had 6 bases not matched to a gene; V was cut back by 6 bases and J by 3 bases. Germline lookup yields CDR1 MNHNS and CDR2 SASEGT. The CDR3 is 14 residues long. The CDR3 region is CASSPATGTDTQYF. The CDR3 DNA follows: TGTGCCAGCAGCCCCGCGACAGGGACAGATACGCAGTATTTT.

This clonotype has more than one count but fewer than ten. V is TRBV13 and J is TRBJ2-7, with TRBD2 matching over 9 bases. The ends lost 5 bases at V and 6 bases at J; junction bases unmatched: 5. Germline CDR1 PRHDT, CDR2 FYEKMQ (reference sequence). CDR3 length equals 13 residues. As DNA, the CDR3 is TGTGCCAGCAGCGGTAGCGGGAGAGGCGAGCAGTACTTC. This codes for CASSGSGRGEQYF.

This clonotype was seen more than once but under ten times. The gene calls are TRBV7-2 and TRBJ1-6; D remains unclear. This CDR3 has 14 amino acids. Germline V gene lookup returns CDR1 SGHTA and CDR2 FQGNSA. V was clipped by 6 bases and J by 2 bases, with 8 bases between them. CDR3 in DNA: TGTGCCAGCAGGGGTGCCGCCTATAATTCACCCCTCCACTTT. Protein sequence: CASRGAAYNSPLHF.

This clonotype showed up just a few times. The chain has TRBV9 and TRBJ1-1; a possible D gene is TRBD1 (5 bases). In germline, CDR1 is SGDLS, CDR2 YYNGEE. V was shortened by 3 bases and J by 3 bases, with 15 bases between the two germline ends. The CDR3 is 15 residues long. CDR3 nucleotides: TGTGCCAGCAGCGCCCCGGGGGGTATGGACACTGAAGCTTTCTTT. It specifies CASSAPGGMDTEAFF.

At least ten counts were recorded for this clonotype. The chain combines TRBV29-1 with TRBJ1-1; D ambiguous. The CDR3 has 14 residues. The germline V gene encodes CDR1 SQVTM and CDR2 ANQGSEA. With 3 bases removed from V and 2 bases from J, the gap between germline ends came to 13 bases. The CDR3 region has the DNA TGCAGCGTTGATGGTGCCGTACTCAACACTGAAGCTTTCTTT. This gives the protein CSVDGAVLNTEAFF. Full variable domain (rest looked up from reference TRBV29-1 and TRBJ1-1): SAVISQKPSRDICQRGTSLTIQCQVDSQVTMMFWYRQQPGQSLTLIATANQGSEATYESGFVIDKFPISRPNLTFSTLTVSNMSPEDSSIYLCSVDGAVLNTEAFFGQGTRLTVV.

This clonotype has ten or more counts. The DNA is omitted, as the CDR3 cannot be located on it reliably, and the CDR3 follows TCRdb's listing. The chain uses TRBV12-3 or TRBV12-4 and TRBJ2-7; whether TRBD1, the table's D call, matches the DNA was not checked. Termini included, the CDR3 measures 15 amino acids. The CDR3 here is CASSFFGQGAVEQYF.

The chain joins TRBV24-1 to TRBJ2-1; 11 nucleotides match TRBD2. Trimming cost V 4 bases and J 8 bases; bases outside gene matches: 15. This CDR3 is 18 amino acids long. Germline V gene data show CDR1 as KGHDR and CDR2 as SFDVKD. CDR3 protein: CATSDLSLAGGSVYEQFF. The DNA of the CDR3 is TGTGCCACCAGTGACCTATCTCTAGCGGGAGGAAGTGTTTATGAGCAGTTCTTC.

The table lists this clonotype with many counts. The rearrangement joins TRBV2 to TRBJ2-1; D ambiguous. V was pared by 3 bases and J by 15 bases, with 12 bases between. The germline V gene has CDR1 SNHLY and CDR2 FYNNEI. The CDR3 contains 11 residues. The CDR3 sequence is CASSEPLWRFF. CDR3 in DNA: TGTGCCAGCAGTGAGCCGCTCTGGCGGTTCTTC.

This chain connects TRBV18 to TRBJ1-2, with D hard to call. Germline V gene sequence: CDR1 KGHSH, CDR2 LQKENI. V was cut by 2 bases and J by 3 bases, with 13 bases left in between. This CDR3 region has 15 residues. The CDR3 sequence is CASSPVRRKDYGYTF. The CDR3 region has the DNA TGTGCCAGCTCACCAGTTAGGCGGAAGGACTATGGCTACACCTTC.

This clonotype was picked up many times. This chain joins TRBV20-1 and TRBJ2-4; perhaps TRBD1 as D (7 bases). CDR3 size: 12 residues. Deletions cut 2 bases from V and 8 bases from J, with 10 bases between. CDR1 and CDR2 (germline): DFQATT, SNEGSKA (reference sequence). The CDR3 DNA reads as TGCAGTGCTAGATCAGGGGGGTACATTCAGTACTTC. This translates into CSARSGGYIQYF.

The table lists this clonotype with many counts. The chain links TRBV20-1 to TRBJ1-1; no clear D gene. CDR3 size: 13 residues. Germline V CDR1 and CDR2: DFQATT, SNEGSKA (reference sequence). The V and J ends lost 3 bases and 11 bases respectively, with 19 bases between them. CDR3: CSASGYSPGLAFF. Here the CDR3 DNA reads TGCAGTGCTAGTGGGTACAGTCCTGGGCTTGCTTTCTTT.

This clonotype was seen only a few times. V usage is TRBV6-9 and J usage is TRBJ2-2; TRBD1 is a possible D gene (6 bases). Germline V gene lookup returns CDR1 MNHGY and CDR2 SVAAGI. Trimming stripped 4 bases from V and 1 base from J, with 10 bases between. This CDR3 spans 15 amino acids. CDR3 DNA: TGTGCCAGCAGTTTGGGGGCTAGGAACACCGGGGAGCTGTTTTTT. Translating gives CASSLGARNTGELFF.

This clonotype showed up just a few times. The chain is built from TRBV29-1 and TRBJ2-7; D perhaps matches TRBD1 (5 bases). Trimming removed 5 bases at V and 2 bases at J, with 13 bases between. Germline values: CDR1 SQVTM, CDR2 ANQGSEA. CDR3 length equals 13 residues. The DNA for the CDR3 is TGCAGCGTTCTGGACACGAATCCCTACGAGCAGTACTTC. Translation gives CSVLDTNPYEQYF.

The table lists this clonotype with a few counts. The gene calls are TRBV4-1 and TRBJ2-1; D unclear. Germline V gene lookup returns CDR1 MGHRA and CDR2 YSYEKL. The CDR3 runs 16 residues. With 0 bases removed from V and 4 bases from J, the gap between germline ends came to 13 bases. The CDR3 loop is CASSQDSVSTYNEQFF. The DNA for the CDR3 is TGCGCCAGCAGCCAAGATTCTGTCTCAACGTACAATGAGCAGTTCTTC.

This clonotype occurred a few times. The CDR3 nucleotides read TGTGCCATCAGTGTAGCGGGAGTGAGATCAGATACGCAGTATTTT. Residues: CAISVAGVRSDTQYF. V is TRBV10-3 and J is TRBJ2-3; 9 nucleotides line up with TRBD2. Trimming cost V 4 bases and J 4 bases; bases outside gene matches: 6. This CDR3 has 15 amino acids. Germline-derived CDR1 and CDR2 are ENHRY and SYGVKD.

In this sample, this clonotype turned up a few times. The V gene is TRBV20-1, the J gene TRBJ2-7; possible D gene TRBD2, 6 bases. Per the germline V gene, CDR1 is DFQATT and CDR2 is SNEGSKA (reference sequence). The CDR3 runs to 15 residues. V dropped 6 bases and J dropped 3 bases, with 21 bases sitting between them. The CDR3 nucleotides read TGCAGTGCCACAACTCTCGGGAGTGGGAGCTACGAGCAGTACTTC. Translation: CSATTLGSGSYEQYF.

This clonotype was counted at least ten times. The chain joins TRBV27 to TRBJ1-1; D perhaps matches TRBD1 (5 bases). V gave up 7 bases and J gave up 3 bases, with 18 bases separating them. The germline V gene encodes CDR1 MNHEY and CDR2 SMNVEV (reference sequence). The CDR3 consists of 15 residues. The CDR3 loop reads CASTSGYPVDTEAFF. CDR3 nucleotides: TGTGCCAGCACCTCAGGGTATCCAGTGGACACTGAAGCTTTCTTT.

This chain joins TRBV11-2 and TRBJ1-6; the D gene is possibly TRBD1 (5 bases). The length of the CDR3 is 17 residues. Germline CDR1 and CDR2: SGHAT and FQNNGV. The V and J ends lost 0 bases and 7 bases respectively, with 16 bases between them. CDR3: CASSLDSPRATNSPLHF. Written as DNA, the CDR3 is TGTGCCAGCAGCTTAGATTCGCCCAGGGCGACGAATTCACCCCTCCACTTT.